A single T cell receptor (beta chain) is shown here with its context. Antigen unknown. This entry comes from a study of response to subunit inactivated influenza vaccine. Study-level results: The authors proposed limited new T cell recruitment per seasonal influenza vaccination.

V was pared by 1 base and J by 2 bases, with 10 bases of the junction left unmatched. Germline CDR1 LNHNV, CDR2 YYDKDF (reference sequence). This CDR3 spans 17 amino acids. TCRdb reprocessed the RT-PCR reads with MiXCR, giving one entry per CDR3 protein. The table lists roughly 190,000 distinct CDR3 sequences, roughly an eighth of them singletons. This sample comprised CD8+ T cells sorted from PBMCs, obtained about 5 days after vaccination. The chain employs TRBV15 and TRBJ1-2, with 7 bases lining up with TRBD1. This clonotype was sampled from a man aged 45-65 years who received an inactivated influenza vaccine. The CDR3 DNA sequence: TGTGCCACCAGCAGAGGAATCCAAGGGGGCTCAAACTATGGCTACACCTTC. Encoded protein: CATSRGIQGGSNYGYTF.